These 6 T cell receptor beta chains originate from one sample sequenced in a study of OX40 agonist ivuxolimab in advanced cancers. Produced via immunoSEQ multiplex PCR; TCRdb's table is partial and in-frame only. The sample carries about 73,000 clones, roughly four fifths recorded once. Sequencing used CD4+ or CD8+ T cells sorted from blood, obtained in a trial of the OX40 agonist ivuxolimab. These receptors were obtained from an adult with an advanced solid tumor such as melanoma, head and neck, liver or kidney cancer.

The CDR3 loop is CASSIGRQLLTSTDTQYF. The CDR3 DNA reads as TGTGCCAGTAGTATCGGCCGGCAGCTTCTTACTAGCACAGATACGCAGTATTTT. The J gene is TRBJ2-3, the V gene TRBV19; D not certain. CDR3 length: 18 amino acids. The V end was cut by 3 bases, the J end by 0 bases, with 19 bases between. CDR1 and CDR2 from the germline V gene are LNHDA and SQIVND (reference sequence).

The chain couples TRBV28 to TRBJ1-1; D is uncertain. Trimming pared 5 bases from V and 11 bases from J, leaving 21 bases between. This CDR3 contains 14 residues. Looked up from germline, CDR1 is MDHEN and CDR2 is SYDVKM. The CDR3 coding sequence is TGTGCCAGCAGTCTCGATGTACCGCGGGCTAGGGCTTTCTTT. It is translated as CASSLDVPRARAFF.

This chain links TRBV11-3 with TRBJ2-3, with 11 bases that match TRBD2. The CDR3 is made up of 20 amino acids. Germline values: CDR1 SGHNT, CDR2 YENEEA. The V gene end was trimmed by 2 bases and the J gene end by 4 bases; junction bases not matched to a gene: 17. The CDR3 DNA reads TGTGCCAGCAGCTTATTGATAGCGGGAGGGTCAAGGATTGACGCAGATACGCAGTATTTT. The encoded protein is CASSLLIAGGSRIDADTQYF.

This clone appeared a few times. The chain has TRBV5-6 and TRBJ1-2; 10 nucleotides agree with TRBD1. With V trimmed by 4 bases and J by 7 bases, 4 bases remained unmatched. Germline V gene sequence: CDR1 SGHDT, CDR2 YYEEEE. This CDR3 contains 13 residues. The CDR3 spells CASSNRQGAGYTF. DNA for the CDR3: TGTGCCAGCAGCAACCGACAGGGGGCTGGCTACACCTTC.

This chain's CDR3 is CASSLSRNTGELFF. In DNA, the CDR3 is TGTGCCAGCAGCTTATCGAGGAACACCGGGGAGCTGTTTTTT. The chain links TRBV11-2 to TRBJ2-2; D is unresolved. There are 14 residues in the CDR3. Per the germline V gene, CDR1 is SGHAT and CDR2 is FQNNGV. V was cut by 2 bases and J by 1 base, with 5 bases left in between.

In DNA, the CDR3 is TGTGCCAGTAATAATGGCCGATCGTCTTCTAGGGAAAAACTGTTTTTT. Amino acid sequence: CASNNGRSSSREKLFF. The rearrangement links TRBV19 to TRBJ1-4, with no clear D. The germline gives CDR1 LNHDA, CDR2 SQIVND (reference sequence). V shed 7 bases and J shed 8 bases, with 23 bases lying between them. This CDR3 contains 16 residues.